The T cell receptor (beta chain) under discussion was sequenced for a study of blood T cell repertoires in COVID-19. Original handling: Reference gene primers were amplified, and this amplification served to estimate nucleated cell counts. Using immunoSEQ multiplex PCR, the repertoire was profiled, and TCRdb retains in-frame clones only, with some absent. D and trimming come from the DNA, and the V and J calls and clone size come from that table. This sample has approximately 280,000 clones; 80% to 85% occur once, and the top ten carry about 5%. The CDR3 contains 14 residues. V dropped 2 bases and J dropped 4 bases, with 11 bases sitting between them. Germline V lookup: CDR1 LNHDA, CDR2 SQIVND (reference sequence). The study recruited people aged about 18 to 90 years across about two dozen US areas. Each participant's cohort was designated according to participant-reported clinical history. A COVID-19 case had been met by exposed participants during the 2 weeks before study entry.

This receptor was taken from a man between 35 and 55 years old who had been exposed to COVID-19. The chain joins TRBV19 to TRBJ1-1; D is possibly TRBD1 (5 bases). Material for sequencing was PBMCs or T cells enriched from blood (not recorded which). The CDR3 is CASSILDRGTEAFF. DNA of the CDR3: TGTGCCAGTAGTATACTCGACAGAGGCACTGAAGCTTTCTTT.